A single sample is the source of the 4 T cell receptor beta chains below, sequenced in a study of PD-1 blockade in classical Hodgkin lymphoma. Profiling relied on immunoSEQ multiplex PCR, and the TCRdb table lists in-frame clones only, not all of them. The table lists about 58,000 clones, 88% of them singletons. Every patient had relapsed following autologous stem cell transplantation, and cohorts differed in brentuximab vedotin exposure. The source material was peripheral blood mononuclear cells (PBMCs), sampled before the second cycle of nivolumab. The source is a human donor with classical Hodgkin lymphoma.

This clone has a handful of counts. The chain recombines TRBV5-1 with TRBJ1-3; unclear D gene. Germline-derived CDR1 and CDR2 are SGHRS and YFSETQ. Trimming cost V 0 bases and J 4 bases, with 8 bases left between them. The CDR3 sequence is 14 residues long. CDR3 nucleotide sequence: TGCGCCAGCAGCTTGGATCCAGGCGGAAACACCATATATTTT. Protein product: CASSLDPGGNTIYF.

V and J are TRBV9 and TRBJ1-5; D is perhaps TRBD1 (6 bases). V shed 6 bases and J shed 0 bases, with 13 bases lying between them. Per germline, CDR1 SGDLS and CDR2 YYNGEE. The CDR3 consists of 15 residues. For the CDR3, the DNA is TGTGCCAGCACCCCAACAGGGAATAGCAATCAGCCCCAGCATTTT. It encodes CASTPTGNSNQPQHF.

The chain employs TRBV7-9 and TRBJ1-1; D possibly corresponds to TRBD1 (5 bases). This CDR3 is 15 amino acids long. Germline CDR1 is SEHNR and CDR2 is FQNEAQ (reference sequence). V was shortened by 1 base and J by 7 bases, with 16 bases between the two germline ends. CDR3 amino acids: CASSLGKGAGGEAFF. In DNA, the CDR3 is TGTGCCAGCAGCTTAGGGAAGGGCGCGGGGGGTGAAGCTTTCTTT.

The chain uses TRBV6-1 and TRBJ1-2; TRBD1 agrees at 7 bases. The CDR3 consists of 11 residues. The ends lost 7 bases at V and 8 bases at J; junction bases unmatched: 4. Germline V gene sequence: CDR1 MNHNS, CDR2 SASEGT. The CDR3, as DNA: TGTGCCAGCACTGACAGGGACGGCTACACCTTC. This codes for CASTDRDGYTF.